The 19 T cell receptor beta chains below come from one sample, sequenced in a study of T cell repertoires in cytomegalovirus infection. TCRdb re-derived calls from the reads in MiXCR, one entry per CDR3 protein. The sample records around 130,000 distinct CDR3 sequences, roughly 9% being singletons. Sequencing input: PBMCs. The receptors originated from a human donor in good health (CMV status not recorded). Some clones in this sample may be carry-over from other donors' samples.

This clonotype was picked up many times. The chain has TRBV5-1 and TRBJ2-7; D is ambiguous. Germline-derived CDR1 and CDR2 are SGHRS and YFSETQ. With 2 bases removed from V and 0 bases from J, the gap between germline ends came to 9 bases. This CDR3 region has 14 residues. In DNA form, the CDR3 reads TGCGCCAGCAGCTTAAAACCGGACTCCTACGAGCAGTACTTC. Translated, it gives CASSLKPDSYEQYF.

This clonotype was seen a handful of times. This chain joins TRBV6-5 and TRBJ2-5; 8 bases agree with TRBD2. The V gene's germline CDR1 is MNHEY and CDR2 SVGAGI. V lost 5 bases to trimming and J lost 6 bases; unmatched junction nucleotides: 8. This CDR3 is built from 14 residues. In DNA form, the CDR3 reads TGTGCCAGCAGTCCCGGGACTAGTGTGAAGACCCAGTACTTC. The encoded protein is CASSPGTSVKTQYF.

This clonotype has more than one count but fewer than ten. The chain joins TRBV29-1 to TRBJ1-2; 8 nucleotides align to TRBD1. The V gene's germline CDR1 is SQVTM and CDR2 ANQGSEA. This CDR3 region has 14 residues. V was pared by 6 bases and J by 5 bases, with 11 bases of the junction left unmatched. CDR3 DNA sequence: TGCAGCGTCGACGACTCAGGGGGCTGGTATGGCTACACCTTC. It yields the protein CSVDDSGGWYGYTF.

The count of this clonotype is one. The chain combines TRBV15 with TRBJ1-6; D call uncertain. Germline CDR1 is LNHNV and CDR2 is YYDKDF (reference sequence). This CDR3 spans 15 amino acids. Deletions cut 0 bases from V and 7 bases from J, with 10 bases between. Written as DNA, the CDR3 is TGTGCCACCAGCAGAGAGGGAGAGGAAAATTCACCCCTCCACTTT. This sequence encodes CATSREGEENSPLHF.

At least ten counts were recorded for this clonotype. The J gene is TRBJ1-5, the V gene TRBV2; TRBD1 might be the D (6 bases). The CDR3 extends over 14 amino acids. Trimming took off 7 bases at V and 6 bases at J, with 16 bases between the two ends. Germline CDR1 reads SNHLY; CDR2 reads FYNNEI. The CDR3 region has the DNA TGTGCCAGCACCGGGACAACGAGCGTTCAGCCCCAGCATTTT. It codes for CASTGTTSVQPQHF.

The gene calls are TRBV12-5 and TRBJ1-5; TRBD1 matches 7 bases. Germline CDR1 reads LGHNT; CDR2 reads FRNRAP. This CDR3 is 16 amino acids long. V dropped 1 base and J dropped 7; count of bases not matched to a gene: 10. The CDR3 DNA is TGTGCTAGTGGTTTGGACAGCGACAGGGCAGGGCAGCCCCAGCATTTT. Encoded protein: CASGLDSDRAGQPQHF.

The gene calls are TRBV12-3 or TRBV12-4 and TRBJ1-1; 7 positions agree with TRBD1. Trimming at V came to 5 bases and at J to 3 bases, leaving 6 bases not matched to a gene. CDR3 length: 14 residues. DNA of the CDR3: TGTGCCAGCAGTACGACAGGGAGGGACACTGAAGCTTTCTTT. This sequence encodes CASSTTGRDTEAFF.

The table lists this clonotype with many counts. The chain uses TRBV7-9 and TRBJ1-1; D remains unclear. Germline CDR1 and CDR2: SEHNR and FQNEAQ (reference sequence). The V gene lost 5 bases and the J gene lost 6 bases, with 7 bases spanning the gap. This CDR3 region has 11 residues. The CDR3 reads CASSPIAEAFF. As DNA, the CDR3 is TGTGCCAGCAGCCCCATCGCTGAAGCTTTCTTT.

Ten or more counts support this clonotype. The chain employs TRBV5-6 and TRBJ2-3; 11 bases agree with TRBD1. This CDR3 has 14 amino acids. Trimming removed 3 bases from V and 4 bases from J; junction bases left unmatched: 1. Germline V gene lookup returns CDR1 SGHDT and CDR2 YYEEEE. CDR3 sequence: CASSWDRGSDTQYF. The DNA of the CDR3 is TGTGCCAGCAGCTGGGACAGGGGGTCAGATACGCAGTATTTT.

The CDR3 bases are TGTGCCAGCAGCCGAGCGTTGGGGGAGAAAGGCTACACCTTC. Protein product: CASSRALGEKGYTF. The V gene is TRBV3-1, the J gene TRBJ1-2; a weak D match, TRBD1 (5 bases). V dropped 4 bases and J dropped 8 bases, with 17 bases sitting between them. From germline, CDR1 is LGHDT and CDR2 YNNKEL (reference sequence). This CDR3 comprises 14 residues. Based on the CDR3 plus reference TRBV3-1 and TRBJ1-2, the full variable domain is DTAVSQTPKYLVTQMGNDKSIKCEQNLGHDTMYWYKQDSKKFLKIMFSYNNKELIINETVPNRFSPKSPDKAHLNLHINSLELGDSAVYFCASSRALGEKGYTFGSGTRLTVV.

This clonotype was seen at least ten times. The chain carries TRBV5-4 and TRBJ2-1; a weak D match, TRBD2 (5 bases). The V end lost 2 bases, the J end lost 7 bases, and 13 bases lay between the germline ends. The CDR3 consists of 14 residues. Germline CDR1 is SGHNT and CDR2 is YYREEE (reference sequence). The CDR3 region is CASSFRTERNEQFF. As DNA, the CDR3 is TGTGCCAGCAGCTTTAGGACTGAACGTAATGAGCAGTTCTTC.

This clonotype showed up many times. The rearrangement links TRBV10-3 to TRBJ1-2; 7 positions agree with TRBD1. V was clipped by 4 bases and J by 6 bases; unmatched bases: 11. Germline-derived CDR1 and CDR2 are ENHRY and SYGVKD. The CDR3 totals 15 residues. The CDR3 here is CAISGGGQHLNGYTF. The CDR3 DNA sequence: TGTGCCATCAGTGGGGGGGGACAGCACTTAAATGGCTACACCTTC.

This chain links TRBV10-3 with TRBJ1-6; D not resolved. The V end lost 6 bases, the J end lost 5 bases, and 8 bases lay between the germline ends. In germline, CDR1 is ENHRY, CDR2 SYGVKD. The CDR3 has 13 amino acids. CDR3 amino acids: CAIRQSDNSPLHF. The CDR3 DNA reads TGTGCCATCAGACAATCCGATAATTCACCCCTCCACTTT.

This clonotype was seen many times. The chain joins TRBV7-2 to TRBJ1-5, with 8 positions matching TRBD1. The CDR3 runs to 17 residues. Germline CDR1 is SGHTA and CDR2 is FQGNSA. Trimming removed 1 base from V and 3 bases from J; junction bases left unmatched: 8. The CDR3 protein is CASSLESQGAFNQPQHF. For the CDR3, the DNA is TGTGCCAGCAGCTTAGAGTCCCAGGGGGCTTTCAATCAGCCCCAGCATTTT.

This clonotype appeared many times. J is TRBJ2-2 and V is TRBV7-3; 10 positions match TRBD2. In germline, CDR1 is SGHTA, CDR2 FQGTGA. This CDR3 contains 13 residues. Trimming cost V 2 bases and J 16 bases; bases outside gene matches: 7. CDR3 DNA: TGTGCCAGCAGCTTACTGAGCGGGGGGGCCAAGTTTTTT. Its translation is CASSLLSGGAKFF.

CDR3 nucleotide sequence: TGCAGTGCTAGTGATCACCGGTCGGGCTATGGCTACACCTTC. Translation: CSASDHRSGYGYTF. The chain is built from TRBV20-1 and TRBJ1-2; D remains unclear. Germline CDR1 and CDR2: DFQATT and SNEGSKA (reference sequence). This CDR3 has 14 residues. V was cut by 3 bases and J by 4 bases, with 15 bases left in between.

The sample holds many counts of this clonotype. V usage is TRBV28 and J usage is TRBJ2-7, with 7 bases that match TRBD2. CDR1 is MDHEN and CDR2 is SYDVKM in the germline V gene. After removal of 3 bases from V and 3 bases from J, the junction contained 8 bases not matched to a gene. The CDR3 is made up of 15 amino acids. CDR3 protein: CASSLFRGELYEQYF. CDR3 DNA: TGTGCCAGCAGTTTGTTTCGGGGGGAGCTCTACGAGCAGTACTTC. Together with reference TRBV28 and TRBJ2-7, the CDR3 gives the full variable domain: DVKVTQSSRYLVKRTGEKVFLECVQDMDHENMFWYRQDPGLGLRLIYFSYDVKMKEKGDIPEGYSVSREKKERFSLILESASTNQTSMYLCASSLFRGELYEQYFGPGTRLTVT.

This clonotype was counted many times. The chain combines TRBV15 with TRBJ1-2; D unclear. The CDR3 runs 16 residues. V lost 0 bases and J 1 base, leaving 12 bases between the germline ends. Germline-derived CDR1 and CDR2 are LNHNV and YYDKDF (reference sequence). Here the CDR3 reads CATSRDRTGSNYGYTF. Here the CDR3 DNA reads TGTGCCACCAGCAGAGATCGGACGGGGAGTAACTATGGCTACACCTTC.

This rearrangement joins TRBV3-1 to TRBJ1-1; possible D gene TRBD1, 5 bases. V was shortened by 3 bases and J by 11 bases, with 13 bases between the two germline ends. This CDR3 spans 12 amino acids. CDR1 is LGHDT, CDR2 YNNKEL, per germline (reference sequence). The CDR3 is CASSQVRDHAFF. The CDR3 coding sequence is TGTGCCAGCAGCCAGGTCCGGGACCATGCTTTCTTT.